These 14 T cell receptor beta chains originate from one sample sequenced in a study of T cell repertoires in cytomegalovirus infection. TCRdb recomputed calls from the reads with MiXCR, one row per CDR3 protein. The sample lists about 250,000 distinct CDR3 sequences; around 12% were seen once. Specimen: PBMCs. The receptors come from a human donor in good health (CMV status not recorded). Some clones in this sample may be carry-over from other donors' samples.

This clonotype occurred many times. V usage is TRBV5-6 and J usage is TRBJ2-7; TRBD1 matches at 7 bases. The CDR3 is 13 amino acids. Looked up from germline, CDR1 is SGHDT and CDR2 is YYEEEE. V was clipped by 3 bases and J by 5 bases; unmatched bases: 5. The CDR3 spells CASSYGQANEQYF. For the CDR3, the DNA is TGTGCCAGCAGCTACGGACAGGCGAACGAGCAGTACTTC.

Many counts were recorded for this clonotype. CDR3 bases: TGTGCCAGCGCCCTAGGAAGGGAAGAGACCCAGTACTTC. Translation: CASALGREETQYF. The gene calls are TRBV7-2 and TRBJ2-5, with D uncertain. V lost 8 bases to trimming and J lost 3 bases, with 13 bases between them. CDR1 SGHTA and CDR2 FQGNSA come from the germline V gene. This CDR3 contains 13 residues.

The J gene is TRBJ1-3, the V gene TRBV11-3; tentatively, D is TRBD1 (6 bases). Germline CDR1 reads SGHNT; CDR2 reads YENEEA. V was clipped by 5 bases and J by 4 bases, with 12 bases between them. This CDR3 is 14 amino acids long. DNA for the CDR3: TGTGCCAGCAGCCCCAACAGGGAAGGAAACACCATATATTTT. It yields the protein CASSPNREGNTIYF. Complete variable domain (other parts from reference TRBV11-3 and TRBJ1-3): EAGVVQSPRYKIIEKKQPVAFWCNPISGHNTLYWYLQNLGQGPELLIRYENEEAVDDSQLPKDRFSAERLKGVDSTLKIQPAELGDSAVYLCASSPNREGNTIYFGEGSWLTVV.

This clonotype was counted only a few times. This chain uses TRBV18 with TRBJ1-1; D possibly corresponds to TRBD1 (5 bases). Germline V gives CDR1 KGHSH, CDR2 LQKENI. Trimming cost V 1 base and J 3 bases, with 9 bases left between them. This CDR3 is 14 amino acids long. CDR3 nucleotide sequence: TGTGCCAGCTCACCACAGGGACCTCACACTGAAGCTTTCTTT. As protein: CASSPQGPHTEAFF.

The V gene is TRBV5-4, the J gene TRBJ2-7; D is perhaps TRBD2 (6 bases). Trimming removed 3 bases at V and 3 bases at J, with 16 bases between. From germline, CDR1 is SGHNT and CDR2 YYREEE (reference sequence). The length of the CDR3 is 15 residues. The CDR3 DNA reads TGTGCCAGCAGCTCCTGGTCTTCGCGGGACTACGAGCAGTACTTC. As protein: CASSSWSSRDYEQYF.

This clonotype was picked up a small number of times. This chain joins TRBV15 and TRBJ2-7; the D is unclear. The germline CDR1 and CDR2 sequences are LNHNV and YYDKDF (reference sequence). The CDR3 loop spans 14 amino acids. Trimming pared 0 bases from V and 3 bases from J, leaving 9 bases between. The CDR3, as DNA: TGTGCCACCAGCAGAGACAGGAACCGCTACGAGCAGTACTTC. Its protein product is CATSRDRNRYEQYF. Based on the CDR3 plus reference TRBV15 and TRBJ2-7, the full variable domain is DAMVIQNPRYQVTQFGKPVTLSCSQTLNHNVMYWYQQKSSQAPKLLFHYYDKDFNNEADTPDNFQSRRPNTSFCFLDIRSPGLGDTAMYLCATSRDRNRYEQYFGPGTRLTVT.

This clonotype was seen only a few times. This chain connects TRBV4-1 to TRBJ2-7; 9 bases match TRBD2. J gave up 2 bases and V 7 bases, and 12 bases lay outside the gene matches. The CDR3 is 16 residues long. CDR1 is MGHRA and CDR2 is YSYEKL in the germline V gene. The CDR3 DNA reads as TGCGCCAGCACCCCTCGGCGGGAGGGCCCCCCCTACGAGCAGTACTTC. As protein: CASTPRREGPPYEQYF.

This clonotype was observed many times. CDR3 DNA sequence: TGTGCCAGCAGGCCCGGGCCAAACTACGAGCAGTACTTC. Translated: CASRPGPNYEQYF. This chain uses TRBV7-2 with TRBJ2-7; D is unresolved. Germline V gene data show CDR1 as SGHTA and CDR2 as FQGNSA. The CDR3 is 13 amino acids. V dropped 6 bases and J dropped 3 bases, with 12 bases sitting between them.

This clonotype was observed many times. The V gene is TRBV12-3 or TRBV12-4, the J gene TRBJ1-1; perhaps TRBD1 as D (6 bases). V was shortened by 6 bases and J by 4 bases, with 12 bases between the two germline ends. The CDR3 runs to 13 residues. This CDR3 reads CASSKQGSTEAFF. The DNA of the CDR3 is TGTGCCAGCAGCAAACAGGGAAGCACTGAAGCTTTCTTT.

This clonotype was detected many times. The chain carries TRBV11-1 and TRBJ2-1, with D possibly being TRBD1 (6 bases). V was trimmed by 10 bases and J by 9 bases, leaving 19 bases between them. Germline CDR1 SGHAT, CDR2 FQDESV (reference sequence). CDR3 length: 13 amino acids. The CDR3 is CANTGPAQGEQFF. The DNA for the CDR3 is TGTGCCAACACCGGGCCCGCACAGGGTGAGCAGTTCTTC.

On this clonotype: One end of the junction fails to match germline, which may point to a read error. The rearrangement uses TRBV2 and TRBJ2-3; the match to TRBD1 covers 7 bases. Germline V lookup: CDR1 SNHLY, CDR2 FYNNEI. This CDR3 region has 13 residues. This chain's CDR3 is CASSNSQTGYTDF. The CDR3 DNA reads TGTGCCAGCAGTAACTCCCAGACAGGGTATACGGATTTT.

This clonotype was counted many times. The genes are TRBV7-2 and TRBJ1-4; no reliable D call. Germline CDR1 SGHTA, CDR2 FQGNSA. The length of the CDR3 is 14 residues. The V gene lost 0 bases and the J gene lost 8 bases, with 10 bases spanning the gap. The CDR3, as DNA: TGTGCCAGCAGCTTAGCAGTAACGGGAGAAAAACTGTTTTTT. Protein: CASSLAVTGEKLFF.

Only a few counts were recorded for this clonotype. This chain joins TRBV5-4 and TRBJ2-7; D unresolved. The germline V gene encodes CDR1 SGHNT and CDR2 YYREEE (reference sequence). Between the trimmed V and J ends, which lost 1 base and 2 bases, there was a span of 10 bases. This CDR3 is built from 14 residues. The CDR3 region is CASSLSAGAYEQYF. The CDR3 bases are TGTGCCAGCAGCTTGTCGGCCGGAGCCTACGAGCAGTACTTC.

The chain couples TRBV3-1 to TRBJ2-1; D possibly corresponds to TRBD1 (6 bases). CDR3 length equals 16 residues. Trimming cost V 3 bases and J 0 bases, with 12 bases left between them. CDR1 LGHDT and CDR2 YNNKEL come from the germline V gene (reference sequence). The CDR3: CASSHSDRSSYNEQFF. The DNA for the CDR3 is TGTGCCAGCAGCCATTCTGACAGGAGCTCCTACAATGAGCAGTTCTTC.